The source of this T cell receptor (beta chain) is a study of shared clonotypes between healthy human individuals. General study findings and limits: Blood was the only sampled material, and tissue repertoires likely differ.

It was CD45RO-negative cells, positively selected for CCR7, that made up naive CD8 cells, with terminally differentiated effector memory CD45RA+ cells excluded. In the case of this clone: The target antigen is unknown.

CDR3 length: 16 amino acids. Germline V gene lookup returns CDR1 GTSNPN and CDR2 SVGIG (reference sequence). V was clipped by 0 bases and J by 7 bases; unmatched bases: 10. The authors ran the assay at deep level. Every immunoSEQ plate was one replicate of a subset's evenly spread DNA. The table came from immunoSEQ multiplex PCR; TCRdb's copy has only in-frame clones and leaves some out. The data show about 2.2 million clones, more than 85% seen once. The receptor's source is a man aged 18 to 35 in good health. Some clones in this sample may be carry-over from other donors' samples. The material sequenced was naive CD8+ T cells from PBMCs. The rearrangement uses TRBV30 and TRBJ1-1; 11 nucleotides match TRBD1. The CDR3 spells CAWSVRYGQGAIEAFF. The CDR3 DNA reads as TGTGCCTGGAGTGTACGATACGGACAGGGGGCGATTGAAGCTTTCTTT.